Each of the 19 T cell receptor beta chains below was sequenced from the same sample in a study of siplizumab effects on memory and regulatory T cells. Sequencing used immunoSEQ multiplex PCR; TCRdb keeps in-frame clones, though not all of them. The sample carries tens of thousands of clones, around 93% recorded once. Sequenced material: CD8+ T cells sorted from blood. The receptors derive from a human donor in good health.

With regard to this clone: Within the sample, other DNA sequences also encode this same CDR3. This chain joins TRBV7-3 and TRBJ1-1; TRBD1 might be the D (5 bases). V was cut by 3 bases and J by 1 base, with 6 bases left in between. Germline values: CDR1 SGHTA, CDR2 FQGTGA. The CDR3 spans 13 residues. CDR3 in DNA: TGTGCCAGCAGCTTGGGGGAGAACACTGAAGCTTTCTTT. The encoded protein is CASSLGENTEAFF. Complete variable domain (other parts from reference TRBV7-3 and TRBJ1-1): GAGVSQTPSNKVTEKGKYVELRCDPISGHTALYWYRQSLGQGPEFLIYFQGTGAADDSGLPNDRFFAVRPEGSVSTLKIQRTERGDSAVYLCASSLGENTEAFFGQGTRLTVV.

This rearrangement joins TRBV7-9 to TRBJ2-6, with 9 bases aligning to TRBD1. V dropped 5 bases and J dropped 1; count of bases not matched to a gene: 12. The CDR3 totals 19 residues. The germline gives CDR1 SEHNR, CDR2 FQNEAQ (reference sequence). This CDR3 reads CASSKITGGESSGANVLTF. CDR3 in DNA: TGTGCCAGCAGCAAGATCACAGGGGGCGAGTCATCTGGGGCCAACGTCCTGACTTTC.

This sequence joins TRBV2 and TRBJ1-1, with TRBD1 matching over 11 bases. This CDR3 is 15 amino acids long. Per germline, CDR1 SNHLY and CDR2 FYNNEI. J lost 1 base, V lost 6 bases, and 4 bases had no gene match. This CDR3 is CASRGTGGTNTEAFF. CDR3 in DNA: TGTGCCAGCAGAGGGACAGGGGGAACGAACACTGAAGCTTTCTTT.

The rearrangement uses TRBV5-4 and TRBJ1-1; D is possibly TRBD1 (5 bases). This CDR3 has 12 residues. With 5 bases removed from V and 5 bases from J, the gap between germline ends came to 10 bases. CDR1 SGHNT and CDR2 YYREEE come from the germline V gene (reference sequence). The CDR3 DNA sequence: TGTGCCAGCAGAGGGGCGGGAACTGAAGCTTTCTTT. This sequence encodes CASRGAGTEAFF.

CDR3 protein: CSVTVSDEQYF. The CDR3 DNA reads as TGCAGTGTTACCGTATCGGACGAGCAGTACTTC. V is TRBV20-1 and J is TRBJ2-7; D unresolved. CDR3 size: 11 residues. V lost 7 bases and J 5 bases, leaving 12 bases between the germline ends. Germline V lookup: CDR1 DFQATT, CDR2 SNEGSKA (reference sequence).

CDR3 in amino acids: CASSRSNTGELFF. CDR3 nucleotide sequence: TGTGCCAGCAGCCGTTCGAACACCGGGGAGCTGTTTTTT. The chain couples TRBV6-6 to TRBJ2-2, with D unresolved. Germline CDR1 reads MNHNY; CDR2 reads SVGAGI (reference sequence). CDR3 length equals 13 residues. V was pared by 6 bases and J by 0 bases, with 5 bases between.

The genes are TRBV7-9 and TRBJ2-5; a possible D gene is TRBD2 (5 bases). Trimming cost V 2 bases and J 9 bases, with 13 bases left between them. CDR1 is SEHNR and CDR2 is FQNEAQ in the germline V gene (reference sequence). This CDR3 is 13 amino acids long. The CDR3 DNA reads TGTGCCAGCAGCTTATTTGACCCCGGGGCCCAGTACTTC. As protein: CASSLFDPGAQYF. The full variable domain, rest sourced from reference TRBV7-9 and TRBJ2-5, is DTGVSQNPRHKITKRGQNVTFRCDPISEHNRLYWYRQTLGQGPEFLTYFQNEAQLEKSRLLSDRFSAERPKGSFSTLEIQRTEQGDSAMYLCASSLFDPGAQYFGPGTRLLVL.

The chain combines TRBV7-2 with TRBJ1-5; 7 bases line up with TRBD1. Trimming cost V 5 bases and J 0 bases; bases outside gene matches: 1. The CDR3 runs 14 residues. Germline V lookup: CDR1 SGHTA, CDR2 FQGNSA. DNA of the CDR3: TGTGCCAGCAGCACAGGGGATAGCAATCAGCCCCAGCATTTT. Its protein is CASSTGDSNQPQHF.

This clone was recorded once. The rearrangement uses TRBV20-1 and TRBJ2-1; D is unresolved. V was shortened by 3 bases and J by 10 bases, with 10 bases between the two germline ends. Germline-derived CDR1 and CDR2 are DFQATT and SNEGSKA (reference sequence). CDR3 length equals 11 residues. The chain's CDR3 is CSARLVGEQFF. The CDR3 DNA reads TGCAGTGCTAGGCTCGTCGGCGAGCAGTTCTTC.

The chain has TRBV6-5 and TRBJ2-3; D remains unclear. Germline V gives CDR1 MNHEY, CDR2 SVGAGI. The ends were cut back, 5 bases at V and 0 bases at J, with 6 bases in the middle. The CDR3 sequence is 13 residues long. The CDR3 sequence is CASSTPSTDTQYF. CDR3 DNA: TGTGCCAGCAGTACGCCTAGCACAGATACGCAGTATTTT.

V gene TRBV6-4 combines with J gene TRBJ2-2; D unresolved. This CDR3 has 13 amino acids. Germline CDR1 MRHNA, CDR2 SNTAGT. The ends were cut back, 4 bases at V and 7 bases at J, with 10 bases in the middle. The CDR3 sequence: CASSVVEYGELFF. CDR3 bases: TGTGCCAGCAGTGTGGTGGAGTACGGGGAGCTGTTTTTT.

This clone was picked up one time. This sequence joins TRBV6-5 and TRBJ1-1; 9 nucleotides agree with TRBD1. The CDR3 sequence is 15 residues long. The germline gives CDR1 MNHEY, CDR2 SVGAGI. Losses at the gene ends were 8 bases for V and 2 bases for J; bases not matched to a gene: 9. In DNA form, the CDR3 reads TGTGCCAGCGCACAGGGGGCATACGGAAACACTGAAGCTTTCTTT. This translates into CASAQGAYGNTEAFF.

Here the CDR3 DNA reads TGTGCCAGCAGCTTTATGGGGTCTGAAGCTTTCTTT. It yields the protein CASSFMGSEAFF. The V call is TRBV5-4, the J call TRBJ1-1; no firm D call. The CDR3 is made up of 12 amino acids. Deletions cut 2 bases from V and 6 bases from J, with 8 bases between. Germline-derived CDR1 and CDR2 are SGHNT and YYREEE (reference sequence).

The chain has TRBV5-6 and TRBJ1-6; 7 bases are shared with TRBD1. The junction had 6 bases not matched to a gene; V was cut back by 0 bases and J by 6 bases. Germline values: CDR1 SGHDT, CDR2 YYEEEE. The CDR3 has 16 amino acids. The CDR3 region is CASSLAQGERNSPLHF. CDR3 DNA sequence: TGTGCCAGCAGCTTGGCGCAGGGGGAGCGTAATTCACCCCTCCACTTT.

V usage is TRBV10-1 and J usage is TRBJ2-2; no firm D call. Germline CDR1 WNHNN, CDR2 SYGVQD (reference sequence). The CDR3 runs 14 residues. V was shortened by 6 bases and J by 0 bases, with 8 bases between the two germline ends. The DNA for the CDR3 is TGCGCCAGCAGCCATCGATCGAACACCGGGGAGCTGTTTTTT. Residues: CASSHRSNTGELFF.

This chain uses TRBV7-3 with TRBJ2-2; tentative D call: TRBD1 (6 bases). Germline CDR1 is SGHTA and CDR2 is FQGTGA. This CDR3 spans 17 amino acids. V was clipped by 5 bases and J by 4 bases, with 20 bases between them. CDR3 sequence reads: CASSPGDGRGSTGELFF. CDR3 bases: TGTGCCAGCAGCCCGGGTGATGGAAGGGGGAGCACCGGGGAGCTGTTTTTT.

J is TRBJ2-6 and V is TRBV12-1; the table's D call, TRBD1, has no DNA check behind it. TRBV12-1 is a recognized pseudogene. This CDR3 is built from 18 residues. In DNA form, the CDR3 reads TGTGCCAGCAGCGTTTGTTTTATAGGACAAAGTCGGGCCAACGTCCTGACTTTC. Protein: CASSVCFIGQSRANVLTF.

V and J are TRBV5-1 and TRBJ2-7, with a tentative D call TRBD1 (6 bases). CDR3 length: 14 residues. Per germline, CDR1 SGHRS and CDR2 YFSETQ. Deletions cut 0 bases from V and 1 base from J, with 8 bases between. Here the CDR3 DNA reads TGCGCCAGCAGCTTGGGGACAGATTCCTACGAGCAGTACTTC. It encodes CASSLGTDSYEQYF. The variable domain in full, completed from reference TRBV5-1 and TRBJ2-7, reads KAGVTQTPRYLIKTRGQQVTLSCSPISGHRSVSWYQQTPGQGLQFLFEYFSETQRNKGNFPGRFSGRQFSNSRSEMNVSTLELGDSALYLCASSLGTDSYEQYFGPGTRLTVT.

The V call is TRBV7-6, the J call TRBJ2-5; the D gene is possibly TRBD2 (5 bases). CDR1 SGHVS and CDR2 FNYEAQ come from the germline V gene. V gave up 5 bases and J gave up 3 bases, with 16 bases separating them. This CDR3 is built from 15 residues. CDR3 in amino acids: CASSPVGVSEETQYF. CDR3 in DNA: TGTGCCAGCAGCCCAGTCGGGGTTTCGGAAGAGACCCAGTACTTC. Full variable domain (rest looked up from reference TRBV7-6 and TRBJ2-5): GAGVSQSPRYKVTKRGQDVALRCDPISGHVSLYWYRQALGQGPEFLTYFNYEAQQDKSGLPNDRFSAERPEGSISTLTIQRTEQRDSAMYRCASSPVGVSEETQYFGPGTRLLVL.